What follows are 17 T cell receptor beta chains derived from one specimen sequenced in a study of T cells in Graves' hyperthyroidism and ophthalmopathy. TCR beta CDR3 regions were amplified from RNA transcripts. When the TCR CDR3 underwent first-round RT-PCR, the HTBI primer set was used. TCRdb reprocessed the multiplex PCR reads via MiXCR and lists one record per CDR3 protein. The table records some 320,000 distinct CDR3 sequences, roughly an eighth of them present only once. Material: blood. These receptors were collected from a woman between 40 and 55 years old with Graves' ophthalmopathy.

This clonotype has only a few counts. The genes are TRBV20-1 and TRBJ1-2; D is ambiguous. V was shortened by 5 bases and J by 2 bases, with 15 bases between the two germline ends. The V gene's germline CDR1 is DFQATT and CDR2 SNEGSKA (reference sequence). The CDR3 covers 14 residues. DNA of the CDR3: TGCAGTGCTTCCCTGACGAACCCAAACTATGGCTACACCTTC. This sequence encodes CSASLTNPNYGYTF.

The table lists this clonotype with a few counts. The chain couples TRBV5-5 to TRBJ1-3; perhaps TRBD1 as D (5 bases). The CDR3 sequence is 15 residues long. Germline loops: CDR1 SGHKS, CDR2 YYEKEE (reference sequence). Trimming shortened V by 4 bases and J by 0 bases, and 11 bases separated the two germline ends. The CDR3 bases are TGTGCCAGCAGCACAGGACCGAGCTCTGGAAACACCATATATTTT. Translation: CASSTGPSSGNTIYF.

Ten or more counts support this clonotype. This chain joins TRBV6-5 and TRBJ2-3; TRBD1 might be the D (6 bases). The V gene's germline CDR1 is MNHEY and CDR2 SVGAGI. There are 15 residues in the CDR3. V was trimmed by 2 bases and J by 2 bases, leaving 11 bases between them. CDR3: CASSYRTASTDTQYF. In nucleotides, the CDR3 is TGTGCCAGCAGTTACAGGACAGCGTCCACAGATACGCAGTATTTT.

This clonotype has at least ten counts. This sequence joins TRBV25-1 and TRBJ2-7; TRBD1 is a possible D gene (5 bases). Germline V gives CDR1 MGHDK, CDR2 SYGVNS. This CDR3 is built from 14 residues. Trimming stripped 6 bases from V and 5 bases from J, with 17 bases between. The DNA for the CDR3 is TGTGCCAGCAGCGAAAGCCTGACAGCCCACGAGCAGTACTTC. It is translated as CASSESLTAHEQYF.

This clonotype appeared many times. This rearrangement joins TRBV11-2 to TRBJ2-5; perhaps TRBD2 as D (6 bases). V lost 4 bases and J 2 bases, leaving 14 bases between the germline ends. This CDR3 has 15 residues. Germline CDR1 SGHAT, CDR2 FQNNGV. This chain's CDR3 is CASSSLGTLQETQYF. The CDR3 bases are TGTGCCAGCAGCTCCTTGGGGACTTTACAAGAGACCCAGTACTTC.

CDR3 DNA: TGTGCCAGCAGCGCAGGTGAAAAACTGTTTTTT. Its protein product is CASSAGEKLFF. This chain connects TRBV9 to TRBJ1-4; D is uncertain. The CDR3 has 11 residues. With 3 bases removed from V and 7 bases from J, the gap between germline ends came to 4 bases. Germline V gene sequence: CDR1 SGDLS, CDR2 YYNGEE.

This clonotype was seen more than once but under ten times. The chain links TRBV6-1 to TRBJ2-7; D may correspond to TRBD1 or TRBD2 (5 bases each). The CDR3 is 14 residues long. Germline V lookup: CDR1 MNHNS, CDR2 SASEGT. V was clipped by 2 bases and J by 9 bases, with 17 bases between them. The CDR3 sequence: CASSENLGVGAQYF. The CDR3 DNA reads TGTGCCAGCAGTGAAAACCTCGGGGTCGGGGCGCAGTACTTC.

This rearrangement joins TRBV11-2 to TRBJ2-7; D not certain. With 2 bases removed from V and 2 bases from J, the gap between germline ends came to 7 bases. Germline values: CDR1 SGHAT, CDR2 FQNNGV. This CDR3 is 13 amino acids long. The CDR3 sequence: CASSLMPTYEQYF. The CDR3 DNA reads TGTGCCAGCAGCTTAATGCCTACCTACGAGCAGTACTTC. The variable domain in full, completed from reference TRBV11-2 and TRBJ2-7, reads EAGVAQSPRYKIIEKRQSVAFWCNPISGHATLYWYQQILGQGPKLLIQFQNNGVVDDSQLPKDRFSAERLKGVDSTLKIQPAKLEDSAVYLCASSLMPTYEQYFGPGTRLTVT.

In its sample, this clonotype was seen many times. The CDR3 sequence: CASSFGGAGVTDTQYF. In DNA form, the CDR3 reads TGTGCCAGCAGTTTCGGGGGAGCGGGGGTAACAGATACGCAGTATTTT. The gene calls are TRBV12-3 or TRBV12-4 and TRBJ2-3, with TRBD2 matching over 8 bases. The V gene end was trimmed by 3 bases and the J gene end by 3 bases; junction bases not matched to a gene: 8. The CDR3 is 16 amino acids.

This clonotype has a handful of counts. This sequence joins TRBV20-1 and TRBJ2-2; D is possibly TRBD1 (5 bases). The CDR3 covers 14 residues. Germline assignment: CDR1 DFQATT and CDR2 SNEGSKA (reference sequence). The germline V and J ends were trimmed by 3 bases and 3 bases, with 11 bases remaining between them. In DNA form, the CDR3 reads TGCAGTGCTAGGGTGGGGCTTGACACCGGGGAGCTGTTTTTT. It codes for CSARVGLDTGELFF.

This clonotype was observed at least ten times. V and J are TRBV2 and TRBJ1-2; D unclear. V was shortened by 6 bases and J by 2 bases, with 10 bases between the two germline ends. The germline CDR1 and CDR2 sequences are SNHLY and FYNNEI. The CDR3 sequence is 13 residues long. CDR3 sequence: CASRAGKNYGYTF. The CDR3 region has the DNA TGTGCCAGCAGGGCGGGAAAGAACTATGGCTACACCTTC.

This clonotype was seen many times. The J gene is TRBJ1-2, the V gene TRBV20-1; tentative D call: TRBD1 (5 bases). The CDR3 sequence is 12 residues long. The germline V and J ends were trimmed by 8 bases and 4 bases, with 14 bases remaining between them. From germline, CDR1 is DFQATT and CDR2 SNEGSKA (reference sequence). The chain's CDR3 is CSWGDPIYGYTF. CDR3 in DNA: TGCAGTTGGGGGGACCCAATCTATGGCTACACCTTC.

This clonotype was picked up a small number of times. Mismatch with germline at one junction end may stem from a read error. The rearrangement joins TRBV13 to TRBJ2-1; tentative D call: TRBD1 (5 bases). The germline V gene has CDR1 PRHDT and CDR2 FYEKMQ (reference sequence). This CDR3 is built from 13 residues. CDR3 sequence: CVSSSDTNNEQFF. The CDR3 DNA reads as TGTGTCAGCAGTTCGGACACCAACAATGAGCAGTTCTTC.

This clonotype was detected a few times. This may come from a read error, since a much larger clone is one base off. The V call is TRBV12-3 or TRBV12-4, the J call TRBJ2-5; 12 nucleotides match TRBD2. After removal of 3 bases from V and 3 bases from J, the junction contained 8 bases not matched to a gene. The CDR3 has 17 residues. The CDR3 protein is CASSFRASGRVEETQYF. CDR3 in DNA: TGTGCCAGCAGTTTCAGGGCTAGCGGGAGGGTGGAAGAGACCCAGTACTTC.

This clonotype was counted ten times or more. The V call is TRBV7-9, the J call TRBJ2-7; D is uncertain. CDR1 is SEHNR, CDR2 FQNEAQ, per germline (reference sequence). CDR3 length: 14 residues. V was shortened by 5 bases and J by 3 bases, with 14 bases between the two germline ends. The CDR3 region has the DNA TGTGCCAGCAGCGCATCCGGGCCATACTACGAGCAGTACTTC. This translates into CASSASGPYYEQYF.

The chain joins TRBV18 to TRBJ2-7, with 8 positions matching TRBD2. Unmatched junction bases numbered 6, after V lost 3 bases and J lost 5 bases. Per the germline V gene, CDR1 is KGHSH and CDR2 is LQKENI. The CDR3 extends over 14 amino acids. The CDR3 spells CASSPREGEHEQYF. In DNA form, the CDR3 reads TGTGCCAGCTCACCCCGGGAGGGCGAGCACGAGCAGTACTTC.

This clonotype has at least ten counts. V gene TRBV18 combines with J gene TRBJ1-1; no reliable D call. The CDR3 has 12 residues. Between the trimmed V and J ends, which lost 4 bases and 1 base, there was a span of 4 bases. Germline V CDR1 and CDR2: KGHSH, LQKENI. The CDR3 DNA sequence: TGTGCCAGCTCACAGAGGAACACTGAAGCTTTCTTT. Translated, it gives CASSQRNTEAFF.